The entry below describes one T cell receptor beta chain. The antigen remains unidentified. The related graft donor's blood sample was taken on the day of bone marrow donation. This specimen belongs to a study of T cells after posttransplantation cyclophosphamide. The study's findings and limits: After PTCy, TRB diversity resembled that of CNI/methotrexate controls.

TCRdb's copy holds only in-frame clones and misses some; the assay was immunoSEQ multiplex PCR. The data hold under 7,500 clones, with about 98% observed a single time. Source material: naive CD8+ T cells sorted from PBMCs. The TCR comes from a woman in her 30s in good health and a related stem cell transplant donor.

CDR3 amino acids: CASSPSGGAAGNEQFF. DNA of the CDR3: TGTGCCAGCAGCCCTAGCGGGGGGGCCGCTGGCAATGAGCAGTTCTTC. The rearrangement uses TRBV7-9 and TRBJ2-1; 12 positions match TRBD2. CDR3 length equals 16 residues. CDR1 is SEHNR and CDR2 is FQNEAQ in the germline V gene (reference sequence). Losses at the gene ends were 5 bases for V and 6 bases for J; bases not matched to a gene: 8.